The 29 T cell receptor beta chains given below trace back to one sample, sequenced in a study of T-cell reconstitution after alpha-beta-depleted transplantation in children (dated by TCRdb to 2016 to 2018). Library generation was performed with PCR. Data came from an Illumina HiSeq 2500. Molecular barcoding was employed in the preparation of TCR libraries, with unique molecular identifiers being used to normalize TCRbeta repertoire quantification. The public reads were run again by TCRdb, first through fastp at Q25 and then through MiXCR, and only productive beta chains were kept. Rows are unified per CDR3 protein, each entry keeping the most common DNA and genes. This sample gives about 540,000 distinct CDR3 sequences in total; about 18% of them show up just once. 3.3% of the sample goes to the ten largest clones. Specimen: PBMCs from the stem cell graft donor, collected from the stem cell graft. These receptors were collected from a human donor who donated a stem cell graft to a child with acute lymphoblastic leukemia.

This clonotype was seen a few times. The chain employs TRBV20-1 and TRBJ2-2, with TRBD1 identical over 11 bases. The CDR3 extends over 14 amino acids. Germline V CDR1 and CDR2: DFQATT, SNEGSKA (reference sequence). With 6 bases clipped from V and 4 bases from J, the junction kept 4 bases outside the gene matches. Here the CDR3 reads CSAVDRGLTGELFF. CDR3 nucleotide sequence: TGCAGTGCGGTGGACAGGGGGCTCACCGGGGAGCTGTTTTTT.

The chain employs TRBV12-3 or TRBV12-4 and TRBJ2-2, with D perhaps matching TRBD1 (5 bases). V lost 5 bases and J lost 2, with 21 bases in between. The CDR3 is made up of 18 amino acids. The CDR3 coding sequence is TGTGCCAGCAGTCAACCCGAGCAGGGATCACTAAACACCGGGGAGCTGTTTTTT. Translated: CASSQPEQGSLNTGELFF.

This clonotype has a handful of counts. The CDR3 here is CAIRGAGHSYEQYF. CDR3 bases: TGTGCCATCCGGGGGGCAGGCCACTCCTACGAGCAGTACTTC. The V and J genes are TRBV10-3 and TRBJ2-7; possible D gene TRBD2, 7 bases. Between the trimmed V and J ends, which lost 8 bases and 0 bases, there was a span of 14 bases. The germline V gene encodes CDR1 ENHRY and CDR2 SYGVKD. The CDR3 runs to 14 residues.

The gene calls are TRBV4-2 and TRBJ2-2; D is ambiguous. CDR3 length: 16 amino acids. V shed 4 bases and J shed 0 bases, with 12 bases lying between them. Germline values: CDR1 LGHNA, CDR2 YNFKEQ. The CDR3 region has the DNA TGTGCCAGCAGCCCCCGGAGCGACGCGAACACCGGGGAGCTGTTTTTT. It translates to CASSPRSDANTGELFF.

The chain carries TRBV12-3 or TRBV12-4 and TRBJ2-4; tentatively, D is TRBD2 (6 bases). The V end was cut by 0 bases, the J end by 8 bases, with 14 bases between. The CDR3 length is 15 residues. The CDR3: CASSLARGTGDIQYF. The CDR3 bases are TGTGCCAGCAGTTTAGCGCGAGGAACGGGGGACATTCAGTACTTC.

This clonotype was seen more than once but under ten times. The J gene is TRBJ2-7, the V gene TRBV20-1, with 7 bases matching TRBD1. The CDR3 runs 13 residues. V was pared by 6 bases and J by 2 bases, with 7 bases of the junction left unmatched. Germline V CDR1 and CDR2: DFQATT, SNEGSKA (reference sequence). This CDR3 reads CSATGTETYEQYF. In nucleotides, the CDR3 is TGCAGTGCAACCGGGACAGAGACCTACGAGCAGTACTTC.

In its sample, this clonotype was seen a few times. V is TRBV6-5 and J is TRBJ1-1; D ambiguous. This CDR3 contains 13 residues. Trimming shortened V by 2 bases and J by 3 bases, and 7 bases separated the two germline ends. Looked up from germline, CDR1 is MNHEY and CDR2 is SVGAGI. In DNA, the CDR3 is TGTGCCAGCAGTTACGGTGCTTACACTGAAGCTTTCTTT. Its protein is CASSYGAYTEAFF.

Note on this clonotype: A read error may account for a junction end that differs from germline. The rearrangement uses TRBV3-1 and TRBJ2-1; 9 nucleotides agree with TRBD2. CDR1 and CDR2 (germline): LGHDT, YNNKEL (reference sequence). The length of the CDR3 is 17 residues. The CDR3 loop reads CASSQAQGLAGFHEQLF. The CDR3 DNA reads TGTGCCAGCAGCCAAGCTCAGGGGCTAGCGGGATTCCATGAGCAGCTCTTC.

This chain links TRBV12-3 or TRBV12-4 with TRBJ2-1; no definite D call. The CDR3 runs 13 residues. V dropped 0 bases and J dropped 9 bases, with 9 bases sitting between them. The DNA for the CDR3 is TGTGCCAGCAGTTTAGCGGCATACCCTGAGCAGTTCTTC. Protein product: CASSLAAYPEQFF.

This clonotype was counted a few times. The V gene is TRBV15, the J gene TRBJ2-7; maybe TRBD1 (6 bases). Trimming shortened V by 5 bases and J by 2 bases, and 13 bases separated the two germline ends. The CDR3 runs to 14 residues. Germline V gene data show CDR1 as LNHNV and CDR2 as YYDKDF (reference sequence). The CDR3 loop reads CATSQEAGAYEQYF. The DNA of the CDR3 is TGTGCCACCAGCCAGGAGGCAGGGGCCTACGAGCAGTACTTC.

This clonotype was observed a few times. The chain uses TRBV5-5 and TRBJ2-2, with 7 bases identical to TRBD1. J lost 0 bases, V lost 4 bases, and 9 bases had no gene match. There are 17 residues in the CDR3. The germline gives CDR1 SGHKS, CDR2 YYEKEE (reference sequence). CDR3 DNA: TGTGCCAGCAGCACGGTCCCCGGGACAGCGAACACCGGGGAGCTGTTTTTT. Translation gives CASSTVPGTANTGELFF. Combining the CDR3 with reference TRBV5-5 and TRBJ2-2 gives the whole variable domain DAGVTQSPTHLIKTRGQQVTLRCSPISGHKSVSWYQQVLGQGPQFIFQYYEKEERGRGNFPDRFSARQFPNYSSELNVNALLLGDSALYLCASSTVPGTANTGELFFGEGSRLTVL.

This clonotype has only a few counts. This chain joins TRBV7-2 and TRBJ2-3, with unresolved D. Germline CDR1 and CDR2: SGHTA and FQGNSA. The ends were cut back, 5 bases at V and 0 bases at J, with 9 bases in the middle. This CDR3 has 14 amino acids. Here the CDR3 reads CASSPQWSTDTQYF. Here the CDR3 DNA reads TGTGCCAGCAGCCCTCAGTGGAGCACAGATACGCAGTATTTT.

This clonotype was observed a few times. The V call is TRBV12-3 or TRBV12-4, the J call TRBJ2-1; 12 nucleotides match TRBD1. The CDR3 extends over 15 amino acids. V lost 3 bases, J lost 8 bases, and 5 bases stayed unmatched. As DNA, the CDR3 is TGTGCCAGCAGTTTTTCGGGACAGGGGGCTGATGAGCAGTTCTTC. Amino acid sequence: CASSFSGQGADEQFF.

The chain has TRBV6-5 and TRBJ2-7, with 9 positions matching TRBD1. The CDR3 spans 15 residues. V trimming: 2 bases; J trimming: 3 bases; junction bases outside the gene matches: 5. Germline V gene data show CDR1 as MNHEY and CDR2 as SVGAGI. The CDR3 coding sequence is TGTGCCAGCAGTTACCGGACAGGGGCTGACTACGAGCAGTACTTC. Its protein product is CASSYRTGADYEQYF.

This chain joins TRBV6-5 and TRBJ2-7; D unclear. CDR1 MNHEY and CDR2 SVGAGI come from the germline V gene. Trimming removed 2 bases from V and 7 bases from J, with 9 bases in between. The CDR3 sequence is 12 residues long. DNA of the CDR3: TGTGCCAGCAGTTACGACCGCCGGGAGCAGTACTTC. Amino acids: CASSYDRREQYF.

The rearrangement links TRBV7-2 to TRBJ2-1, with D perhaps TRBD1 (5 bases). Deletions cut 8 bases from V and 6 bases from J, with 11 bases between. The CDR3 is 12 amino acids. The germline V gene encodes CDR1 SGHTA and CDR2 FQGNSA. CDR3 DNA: TGTGCCAGCCGCGACAGTATCAATGAGCAGTTCTTC. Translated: CASRDSINEQFF.

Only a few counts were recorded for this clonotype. The CDR3 is CASQGVSNEQFF. The DNA for the CDR3 is TGTGCCAGCCAGGGCGTAAGTAATGAGCAGTTCTTC. The chain is built from TRBV12-3 or TRBV12-4 and TRBJ2-1; TRBD1 might be the D (5 bases). This CDR3 contains 12 residues. The V end lost 8 bases, the J end lost 7 bases, and 12 bases lay between the germline ends.

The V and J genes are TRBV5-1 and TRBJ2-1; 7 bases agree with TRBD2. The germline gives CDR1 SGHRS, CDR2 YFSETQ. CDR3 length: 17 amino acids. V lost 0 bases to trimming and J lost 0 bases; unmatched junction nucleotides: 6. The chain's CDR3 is CASSLAASGSSYNEQFF. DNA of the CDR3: TGCGCCAGCAGCTTGGCGGCTAGCGGTAGCTCCTACAATGAGCAGTTCTTC.

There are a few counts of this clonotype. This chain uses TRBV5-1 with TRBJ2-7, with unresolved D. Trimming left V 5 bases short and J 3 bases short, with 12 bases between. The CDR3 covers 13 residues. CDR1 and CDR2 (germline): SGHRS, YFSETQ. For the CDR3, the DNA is TGCGCCAGCAGTTCCCCGGACGGCTACGAGCAGTACTTC. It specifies CASSSPDGYEQYF.

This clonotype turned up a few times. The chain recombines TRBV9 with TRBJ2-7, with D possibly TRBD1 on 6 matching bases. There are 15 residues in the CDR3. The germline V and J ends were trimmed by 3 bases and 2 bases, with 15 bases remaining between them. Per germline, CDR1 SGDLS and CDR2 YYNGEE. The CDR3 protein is CASSDTGNHPYEQYF. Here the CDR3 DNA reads TGTGCCAGCAGCGACACAGGGAATCACCCCTACGAGCAGTACTTC.

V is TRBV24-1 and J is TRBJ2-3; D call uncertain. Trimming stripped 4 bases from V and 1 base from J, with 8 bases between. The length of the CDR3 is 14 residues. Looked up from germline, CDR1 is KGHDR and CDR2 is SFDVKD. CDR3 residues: CATSEPSGTDTQYF. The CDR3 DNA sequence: TGTGCCACCAGTGAACCGAGCGGCACAGATACGCAGTATTTT.

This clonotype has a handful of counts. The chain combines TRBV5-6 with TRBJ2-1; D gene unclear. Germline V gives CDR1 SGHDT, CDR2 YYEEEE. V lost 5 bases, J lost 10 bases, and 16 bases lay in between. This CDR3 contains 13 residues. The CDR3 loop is CASRTPGPLEQFF. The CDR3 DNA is TGTGCCAGCAGGACTCCGGGTCCGCTCGAGCAGTTCTTC.

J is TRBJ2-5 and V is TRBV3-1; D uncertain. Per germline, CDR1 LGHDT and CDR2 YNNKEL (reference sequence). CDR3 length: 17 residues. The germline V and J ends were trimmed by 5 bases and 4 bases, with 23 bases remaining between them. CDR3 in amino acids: CASSKGGGRSWPETQYF. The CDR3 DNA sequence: TGTGCCAGCAGCAAGGGCGGCGGTCGGTCCTGGCCAGAGACCCAGTACTTC.

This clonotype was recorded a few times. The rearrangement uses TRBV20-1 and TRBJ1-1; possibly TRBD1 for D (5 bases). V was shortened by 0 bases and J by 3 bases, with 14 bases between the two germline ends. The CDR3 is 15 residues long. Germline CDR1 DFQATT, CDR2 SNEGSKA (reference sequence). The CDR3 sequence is CSARDREIVDTEAFF. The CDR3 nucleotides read TGCAGTGCTAGAGACAGGGAGATCGTGGACACTGAAGCTTTCTTT.

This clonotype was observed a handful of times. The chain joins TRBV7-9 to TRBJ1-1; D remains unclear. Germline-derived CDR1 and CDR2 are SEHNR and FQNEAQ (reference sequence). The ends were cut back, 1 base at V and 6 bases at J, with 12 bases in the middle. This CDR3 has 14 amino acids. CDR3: CASSLGWGDAEAFF. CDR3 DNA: TGTGCCAGCAGCTTAGGATGGGGAGACGCTGAAGCTTTCTTT.

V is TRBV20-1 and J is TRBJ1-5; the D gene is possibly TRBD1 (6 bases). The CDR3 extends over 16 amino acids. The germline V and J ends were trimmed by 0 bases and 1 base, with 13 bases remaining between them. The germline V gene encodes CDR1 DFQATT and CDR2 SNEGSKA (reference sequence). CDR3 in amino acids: CSAREGAAVSNQPQHF. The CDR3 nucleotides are TGCAGTGCTAGAGAGGGGGCGGCAGTCAGCAATCAGCCCCAGCATTTT.

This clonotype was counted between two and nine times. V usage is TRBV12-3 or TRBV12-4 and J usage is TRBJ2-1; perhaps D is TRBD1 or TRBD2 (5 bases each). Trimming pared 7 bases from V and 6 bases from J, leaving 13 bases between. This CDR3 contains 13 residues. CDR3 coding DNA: TGTGCCAGCACTCCGGGACCCCCCAATGAGCAGTTCTTC. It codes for CASTPGPPNEQFF.

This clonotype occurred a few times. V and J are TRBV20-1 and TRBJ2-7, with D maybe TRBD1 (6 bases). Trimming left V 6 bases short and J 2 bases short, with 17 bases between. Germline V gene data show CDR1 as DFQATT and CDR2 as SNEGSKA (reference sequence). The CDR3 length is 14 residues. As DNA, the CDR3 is TGCAGTGCCGTACAGGGTTATGAAGCCTACGAGCAGTACTTC. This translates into CSAVQGYEAYEQYF.

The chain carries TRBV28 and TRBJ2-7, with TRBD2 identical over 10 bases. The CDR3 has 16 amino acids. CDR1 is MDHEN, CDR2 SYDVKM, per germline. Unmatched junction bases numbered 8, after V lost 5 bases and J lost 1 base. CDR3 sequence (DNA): TGTGCCAGCAGTCCGTTACTAGCGGGATTGTCCTACGAGCAGTACTTC. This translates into CASSPLLAGLSYEQYF.